The 10 T cell receptor beta chains in this list originate from one sample, sequenced in a study of blood T cell repertoires in COVID-19 (dated by TCRdb to about 2020). Receptors were amplified or captured by the immunoSEQ multiplex PCR assay. The table was pulled from immuneACCESS by TCRdb, which kept in-frame rearrangements only. Such tables lose some clones; where checked, under half of the loss comes from unresolved V genes, and the rest has no known cause. This sample lists hundreds of thousands of clones; around 84% were detected once. The top ten clonotypes cover roughly 3% of the sample. Sequencing used peripheral blood. The receptors shown here come from a man aged 55 to 69 with acute or convalescent COVID-19.

The rearrangement uses TRBV11-2 and TRBJ1-2, with TRBD1 as a possible D gene (6 bases). V shed 5 bases and J shed 6 bases, with 13 bases lying between them. The germline gives CDR1 SGHAT, CDR2 FQNNGV. The CDR3 is 13 amino acids. CDR3 nucleotide sequence: TGTGCCAGCAGCATCGGACAGTTGGATGGCTACACCTTC. This gives the protein CASSIGQLDGYTF.

The rearrangement joins TRBV6-5 to TRBJ2-2; 7 bases line up with TRBD1. The CDR3 has 14 amino acids. The germline V gene has CDR1 MNHEY and CDR2 SVGAGI. V lost 7 bases to trimming and J lost 7 bases; unmatched junction nucleotides: 9. CDR3 in DNA: TGTGCCAGCACCCTGGACCAGGGGGTCGGGGAGCTGTTTTTT. It specifies CASTLDQGVGELFF.

The J gene is TRBJ2-2, the V gene TRBV6-2 or TRBV6-3; a possible D gene is TRBD1 (6 bases). Germline-derived CDR1 and CDR2 are MNHEY and SVGEGT. The CDR3 totals 16 residues. V lost 4 bases and J 3 bases, leaving 15 bases between the germline ends. CDR3 residues: CASSWDRDKYTGELFF. Here the CDR3 DNA reads TGTGCCAGCAGTTGGGACCGGGACAAATACACCGGGGAGCTGTTTTTT.

The chain recombines TRBV20-1 with TRBJ2-7; TRBD1 matches at 9 bases. The CDR3 runs 15 residues. Germline CDR1 and CDR2: DFQATT and SNEGSKA (reference sequence). Trimming cost V 3 bases and J 1 base; bases outside gene matches: 7. The CDR3 coding sequence is TGCAGTGCTAGTCCACAGGGGGCGATTTCCTACGAGCAGTACTTC. It encodes CSASPQGAISYEQYF.

This clone was observed at least ten times. The chain is built from TRBV28 and TRBJ1-2; TRBD1 agrees at 8 bases. Germline V lookup: CDR1 MDHEN, CDR2 SYDVKM. After removal of 4 bases from V and 5 bases from J, the junction contained 9 bases not matched to a gene. The CDR3 covers 15 residues. CDR3: CASSSWGQEGYGYTF. The CDR3 nucleotides are TGTGCCAGCAGTTCCTGGGGACAGGAGGGGTATGGCTACACCTTC.

The genes are TRBV28 and TRBJ2-2; 7 bases align to TRBD2. With V trimmed by 6 bases and J by 7 bases, 8 bases remained unmatched. This CDR3 spans 14 amino acids. Germline CDR1 is MDHEN and CDR2 is SYDVKM. This CDR3 reads CASRRAGEIGELFF. CDR3 coding DNA: TGTGCCAGCAGGCGTGCGGGGGAGATCGGGGAGCTGTTTTTT.

The chain is built from TRBV4-3 and TRBJ2-7, with D possibly being TRBD1 (6 bases). The V end was cut by 0 bases, the J end by 3 bases, with 12 bases between. This CDR3 has 15 amino acids. Germline loops: CDR1 LGHNA, CDR2 YSLEER. CDR3 residues: CASSQDLSGVYEQYF. The CDR3 DNA sequence: TGCGCCAGCAGCCAAGATCTCTCAGGGGTCTACGAGCAGTACTTC.

The chain employs TRBV28 and TRBJ1-6; 11 bases are shared with TRBD1. V trimming: 4 bases; J trimming: 9 bases; junction bases outside the gene matches: 8. The CDR3 has 16 residues. Per germline, CDR1 MDHEN and CDR2 SYDVKM. CDR3 protein: CASSSPAGTGGSPLHF. The CDR3 nucleotides are TGTGCCAGCAGTTCGCCAGCGGGGACAGGGGGTTCACCCCTCCACTTT.

CDR3 coding DNA: TGTGCAAGTCGCCTCGATAGCGGGGGTAACGGGGAGCTGTTTTTT. It encodes CASRLDSGGNGELFF. This chain uses TRBV12-2 with TRBJ2-2; TRBD2 is the table's D call and was not checked against the DNA. TRBV12-2 is recorded as a pseudogene. The CDR3 length is 15 residues.

V gene TRBV5-6 combines with J gene TRBJ1-2, with 7 bases aligning to TRBD1. This CDR3 is built from 14 residues. Looked up from germline, CDR1 is SGHDT and CDR2 is YYEEEE. The V gene end was trimmed by 4 bases and the J gene end by 4 bases; junction bases not matched to a gene: 7. The CDR3, as DNA: TGTGCCAGCAGCCCGACAGGGCCCCTCTATGGCTACACCTTC. This gives the protein CASSPTGPLYGYTF.